Presented here are 11 T cell receptor beta chains from one specimen sequenced in a study of identifying expanded T cells in peripheral blood. Clones were read by immunoSEQ multiplex PCR, and TCRdb kept only the in-frame ones, dropping some. The sample includes approximately 63,000 clones, 87% of them seen just once. The sample taken for sequencing was blood. All receptors derive from a person aged 18 to 75 in good health.

J is TRBJ1-1 and V is TRBV28; possible D gene TRBD1, 6 bases. Trimming took off 9 bases at V and 2 bases at J, with 13 bases between the two ends. Germline loops: CDR1 MDHEN, CDR2 SYDVKM. This CDR3 comprises 13 residues. The CDR3 nucleotides are TGTGCCAGTGGACAGAGAATTAACACTGAAGCTTTCTTT. Its protein product is CASGQRINTEAFF.

This rearrangement joins TRBV6-5 to TRBJ2-7; the D gene is possibly TRBD2 (5 bases). From germline, CDR1 is MNHEY and CDR2 SVGAGI. The CDR3 has 14 amino acids. V was trimmed by 0 bases and J by 0 bases, leaving 6 bases between them. CDR3 region: CASSYSSGSYEQYF. CDR3 nucleotide sequence: TGTGCCAGCAGTTACTCCAGCGGCTCCTACGAGCAGTACTTC.

The chain couples TRBV5-1 to TRBJ1-5; 8 bases are a match to TRBD1. With 3 bases clipped from V and 6 bases from J, the junction kept 8 bases outside the gene matches. The CDR3 totals 15 residues. The germline CDR1 and CDR2 sequences are SGHRS and YFSETQ. CDR3 nucleotide sequence: TGCGCCAGCAGCTCCGGGACAGGTTTTGGTCAGCCCCAGCATTTT. It translates to CASSSGTGFGQPQHF. Using reference TRBV5-1 and TRBJ1-5 for the parts outside the CDR3, the full variable domain is KAGVTQTPRYLIKTRGQQVTLSCSPISGHRSVSWYQQTPGQGLQFLFEYFSETQRNKGNFPGRFSGRQFSNSRSEMNVSTLELGDSALYLCASSSGTGFGQPQHFGDGTRLSIL.

V is TRBV30 and J is TRBJ1-4, with D hard to call. Germline loops: CDR1 GTSNPN, CDR2 SVGIG (reference sequence). This CDR3 contains 12 residues. Trimming removed 8 bases at V and 11 bases at J, with 18 bases between. The CDR3 DNA sequence: TGTGCCCGCCGAGAGAATAAGGAGAAACTGTTTTTT. It yields the protein CARRENKEKLFF.

A single count supports this clone. DNA for the CDR3: TGTGCCAGCAGTTACTCGAGTCAACAGGGGGCTCGAGAGACCCAGTACTTC. It codes for CASSYSSQQGARETQYF. The V gene is TRBV6-7, the J gene TRBJ2-5; 9 nucleotides agree with TRBD1. TRBV6-7 is reported as an ORF; its role is uncertain. V dropped 0 bases and J dropped 4; count of bases not matched to a gene: 9. The CDR3 has 17 amino acids.

The rearrangement joins TRBV5-4 to TRBJ2-1; D not resolved. The germline V and J ends were trimmed by 5 bases and 12 bases, with 18 bases remaining between them. Germline CDR1 reads SGHNT; CDR2 reads YYREEE (reference sequence). The CDR3 is 13 residues long. CDR3 DNA sequence: TGTGCCAGCAGACCGGAGACTTGGTTGGCGCAGTTCTTC. Translation: CASRPETWLAQFF.

The V call is TRBV28, the J call TRBJ1-1; a possible D gene is TRBD1 (6 bases). V gave up 6 bases and J gave up 4 bases, with 12 bases separating them. Germline V gene sequence: CDR1 MDHEN, CDR2 SYDVKM. This CDR3 spans 13 amino acids. As DNA, the CDR3 is TGTGCCAGCAGCGACAGGCCCTCCACTGAAGCTTTCTTT. Its protein product is CASSDRPSTEAFF.

The rearrangement links TRBV5-1 to TRBJ2-5, with a weak D call TRBD1 (5 bases). Trimming took off 0 bases at V and 5 bases at J, with 17 bases between the two ends. Germline CDR1 reads SGHRS; CDR2 reads YFSETQ. The CDR3 is 16 residues long. CDR3: CASSLGAGRFEETQYF. In DNA form, the CDR3 reads TGCGCCAGCAGCTTGGGGGCAGGGCGGTTCGAGGAGACCCAGTACTTC.

V gene TRBV19 combines with J gene TRBJ1-1; D perhaps matches TRBD1 (6 bases). From germline, CDR1 is LNHDA and CDR2 SQIVND (reference sequence). Trimming took off 9 bases at V and 0 bases at J, with 23 bases between the two ends. This CDR3 comprises 17 residues. The CDR3 nucleotides read TGTGCCAGGTTGATAGGGGGGGCGAGTAGGATGAACACTGAAGCTTTCTTT. This encodes CARLIGGASRMNTEAFF. The entire variable domain, with the rest obtained from reference TRBV19 and TRBJ1-1, is as follows: DGGITQSPKYLFRKEGQNVTLSCEQNLNHDAMYWYRQDPGQGLRLIYYSQIVNDFQKGDIAEGYSVSREKKESFPLTVTSAQKNPTAFYLCARLIGGASRMNTEAFFGQGTRLTVV.

Turning to this clone: Other DNA sequences within the sample encode an identical CDR3. The chain carries TRBV18 and TRBJ2-1; 9 bases map to TRBD1. The CDR3 covers 15 residues. V gave up 3 bases and J gave up 0 bases; unmatched junction bases: 0. CDR1 KGHSH and CDR2 LQKENI come from the germline V gene. This CDR3 reads CASSPGQGSYNEQFF. CDR3 bases: TGTGCCAGCTCACCGGGACAGGGCTCCTACAATGAGCAGTTCTTC.

DNA for the CDR3: TGTGCCAGCAGCTTAGGAGCACAGGGGATGAATCAGCCCCAGCATTTT. This encodes CASSLGAQGMNQPQHF. The chain couples TRBV7-9 to TRBJ1-5; 7 bases match TRBD1. The V gene end was trimmed by 1 base and the J gene end by 4 bases; junction bases not matched to a gene: 7. This CDR3 is built from 16 residues. Germline V gene sequence: CDR1 SEHNR, CDR2 FQNEAQ (reference sequence).